This T cell receptor (beta chain) is drawn from a study of T cells after yellow fever vaccination. Looking at the study overall: Each of the EM, EMRA, CM and Tscm memory subsets was sorted based on CD3, CD45RA, CCR7 and CD95. Preparing low-cell-number fractions relied on SMART-Seq v4 Ultra Low Input. The study's findings and limits: Some clonotypes were seen in both the CD4 and the CD8 compartments. These made up a small share and likely arose from convergent recombination.

This clonotype was observed at least ten times. TCRdb redid the calling of the 5' RACE reads with MiXCR, one entry per CDR3 protein. The profile shows roughly 11,000 distinct CDR3 sequences, under 6% of them singletons. Germline loops: CDR1 DFQATT, CDR2 SNEGSKA (reference sequence). V lost 4 bases, J lost 5 bases, and 11 bases lay in between. The CDR3 extends over 12 amino acids. The sequence derives from a man between 25 and 39 years old who received the YFV17D yellow fever vaccine. The J gene is TRBJ1-1, the V gene TRBV20-1; D remains ambiguous. The material sequenced was PBMCs, either bulk or a sorted T-cell subset (CD4+, CD8+, memory, or dextramer-sorted; not recorded which), taken on the day of the yellow fever booster vaccination. The DNA for the CDR3 is TGCAGTGCTACACAGTCGGGAACTGAAGCTTTCTTT. Translating it yields CSATQSGTEAFF.